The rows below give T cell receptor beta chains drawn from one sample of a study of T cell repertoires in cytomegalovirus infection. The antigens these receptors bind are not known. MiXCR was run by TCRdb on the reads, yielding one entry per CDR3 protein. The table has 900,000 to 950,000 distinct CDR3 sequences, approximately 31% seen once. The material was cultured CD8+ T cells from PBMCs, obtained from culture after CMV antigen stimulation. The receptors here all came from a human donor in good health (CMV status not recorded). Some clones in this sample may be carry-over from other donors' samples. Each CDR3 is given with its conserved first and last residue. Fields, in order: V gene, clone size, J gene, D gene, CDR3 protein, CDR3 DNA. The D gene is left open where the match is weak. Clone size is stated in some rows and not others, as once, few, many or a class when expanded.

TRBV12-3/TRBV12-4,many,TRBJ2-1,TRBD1,CASSLEAGGYDEQFF,TGTGCCAGCAGTTTAGAGGCAGGGGGCTACGATGAGCAGTTCTTC
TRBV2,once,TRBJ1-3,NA,CASSEVPLSSGNTIYF,TGTGCCAGCAGTGAAGTGCCTCTGAGCTCTGGAAACACCATATATTTT
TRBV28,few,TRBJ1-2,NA,CASSPSPGINYGYTF,TGTGCCAGCAGTCCTTCCCCAGGCATTAACTATGGCTACACCTTC
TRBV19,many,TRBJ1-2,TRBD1,CASSISDRVYGYTF,TGTGCCAGTAGTATATCAGACAGGGTATATGGCTACACCTTC
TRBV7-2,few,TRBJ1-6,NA,CASSLNQPPGRNSPLHF,TGTGCCAGCAGCTTAAACCAGCCGCCCGGAAGAAATTCACCCCTCCACTTT
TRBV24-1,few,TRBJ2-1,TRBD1,CATSPSRGLSYNEQFF,TGTGCCACCAGCCCGAGCAGGGGGCTATCCTACAATGAGCAGTTCTTC
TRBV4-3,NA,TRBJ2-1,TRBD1,CASSQDRGDRYNEQFF,TGCGCCAGCAGCCAAGATCGCGGGGACAGGTACAATGAGCAGTTCTTC
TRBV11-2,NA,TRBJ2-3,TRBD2,CASNRGSGGGKYF,TGTGCCAGCAACCGCGGTAGCGGGGGAGGGAAGTATTTT
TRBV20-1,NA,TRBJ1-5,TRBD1,CSAGTGRSNQPQHF,TGCAGTGCTGGGACAGGGAGAAGCAATCAGCCCCAGCATTTT
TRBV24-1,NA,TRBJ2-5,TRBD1,CATSGTEETQYF,TGTGCCACCAGCGGGACAGAAGAGACCCAGTACTTC
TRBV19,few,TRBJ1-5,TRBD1,CASSDRGLEQPQHF,TGTGCCAGTAGCGACAGGGGGCTAGAACAGCCCCAGCATTTT
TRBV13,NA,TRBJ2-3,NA,CASSPEREDTQYF,TGTGCCAGCAGTCCGGAGCGAGAAGATACGCAGTATTTT
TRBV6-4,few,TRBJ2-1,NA,CASRAGTSEQFF,TGTGCCAGCAGGGCCGGGACAAGTGAGCAGTTCTTC
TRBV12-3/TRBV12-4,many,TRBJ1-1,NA,CASSTPQGLATEAFF,TGTGCCAGCAGTACCCCACAGGGCCTCGCCACTGAAGCTTTCTTT
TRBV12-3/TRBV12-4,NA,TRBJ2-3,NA,CASSFYGSTDTQYF,TGTGCCAGCAGTTTCTACGGAAGCACAGATACGCAGTATTTT
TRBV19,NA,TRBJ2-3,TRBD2,CATSSISSGGRDTQYF,TGTGCTACCAGTAGTATATCCAGCGGGGGGAGGGATACGCAGTATTTT
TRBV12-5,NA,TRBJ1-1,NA,CASVLGVGGRGTGAFF,TGTGCTAGTGTCTTGGGGGTGGGGGGCCGCGGGACTGGAGCTTTCTTT
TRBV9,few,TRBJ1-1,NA,CASSVSRGMTGEAFF,TGTGCCAGCAGCGTTTCCAGGGGCATGACTGGTGAAGCTTTCTTT
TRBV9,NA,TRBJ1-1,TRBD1,CASSTTGTGPNTEAFF,TGTGCCAGCAGCACAACCGGGACAGGGCCGAACACTGAAGCTTTCTTT
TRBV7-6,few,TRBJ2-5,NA,CASSLVRSPQETQYF,TGTGCCAGCAGCTTAGTTCGGAGCCCCCAAGAGACCCAGTACTTC
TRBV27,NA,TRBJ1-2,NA,CASSGAHYGYTF,TGTGCCAGCAGTGGGGCCCACTATGGCTACACCTTC
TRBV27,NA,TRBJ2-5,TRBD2,CASSSLGEGQETQYF,TGTGCCAGCAGTTCTCTAGGGGAGGGGCAAGAGACCCAGTACTTC
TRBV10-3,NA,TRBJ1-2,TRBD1,CAISELDRGQSYGYTF,TGTGCCATCAGTGAGTTAGACAGGGGGCAGAGCTATGGCTACACCTTC
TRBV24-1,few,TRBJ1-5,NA,CATSDRRDSSNQPQHF,TGTGCCACCAGTGATAGAAGGGACTCGAGCAATCAGCCCCAGCATTTT
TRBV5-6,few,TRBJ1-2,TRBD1,CASSIGQAAAYGYTF,TGTGCCAGCAGCATCGGACAGGCGGCGGCCTATGGCTACACCTTC
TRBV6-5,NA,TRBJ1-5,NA,CASSVNPGGNQPQHF,TGTGCCAGCAGTGTTAACCCCGGAGGCAATCAGCCCCAGCATTTT
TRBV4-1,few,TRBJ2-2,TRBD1,CASSQARGRLTGELFF,TGCGCCAGCAGCCAGGCCAGGGGGCGCTTGACCGGGGAGCTGTTTTTT
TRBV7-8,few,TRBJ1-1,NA,CASSLFRMRGGLENTEAFF,TGTGCCAGCAGCCTCTTTAGGATGAGGGGGGGCTTGGAGAACACTGAAGCTTTCTTT
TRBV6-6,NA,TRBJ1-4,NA,CASRSGTQINEKLFF,TGTGCCAGCAGATCCGGGACACAAATTAATGAAAAACTGTTTTTT
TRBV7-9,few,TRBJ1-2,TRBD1,CASSLAGRGQGNYGYTF,TGTGCCAGCAGCTTAGCGGGTCGGGGACAGGGAAACTATGGCTACACCTTC
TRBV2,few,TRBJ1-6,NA,CASSEGWGRDPYRF,TGTGCCAGCAGTGAGGGTTGGGGAAGGGACCCCTATCGCTTT
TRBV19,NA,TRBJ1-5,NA,CASSAKGNQPQHF,TGTGCCAGTAGTGCGAAGGGCAATCAGCCCCAGCATTTT
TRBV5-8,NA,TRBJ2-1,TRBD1,CASSAPWDRALYNEQFF,TGTGCCAGCAGCGCCCCTTGGGACAGGGCCCTCTACAATGAGCAGTTCTTC
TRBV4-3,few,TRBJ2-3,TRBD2,CASSQDLTSGGAWDTQYF,TGCGCCAGCAGCCAAGACCTGACTAGCGGGGGGGCCTGGGATACGCAGTATTTT
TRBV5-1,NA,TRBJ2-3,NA,CASSLLRAGSTDTQYF,TGCGCCAGCAGCTTGCTACGAGCGGGCTCCACAGATACGCAGTATTTT
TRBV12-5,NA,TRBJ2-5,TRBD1,CASGSSDRGETQYF,TGTGCTAGTGGTTCCTCGGACAGGGGAGAGACCCAGTACTTC
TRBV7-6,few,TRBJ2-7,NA,CASSLEAGEYEQYF,TGTGCCAGCAGCTTAGAAGCTGGGGAATACGAGCAGTACTTC
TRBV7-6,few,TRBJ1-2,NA,CASSLVFDYGYTF,TGTGCCAGCAGCTTAGTTTTTGACTATGGCTACACCTTC
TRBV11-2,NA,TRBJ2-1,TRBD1,CASSLSWTGVYNEQFF,TGTGCCAGCAGCTTATCGTGGACAGGGGTCTACAATGAGCAGTTCTTC
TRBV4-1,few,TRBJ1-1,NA,CASSQYLTDTEAFF,TGCGCCAGCAGCCAGTACTTGACAGACACTGAAGCTTTCTTT
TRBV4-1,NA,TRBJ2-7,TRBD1,CASSQVGTGGSEQYF,TGCGCCAGCAGCCAAGTAGGGACAGGGGGCTCCGAGCAGTACTTC
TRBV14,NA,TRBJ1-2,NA,CASRAGRDYGYTF,TGTGCCAGCAGGGCTGGCAGGGATTACGGCTACACCTTC
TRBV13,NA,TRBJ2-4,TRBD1,CASSVNRGTNIQYF,TGTGCCAGCAGCGTAAACAGGGGGACGAACATTCAGTACTTC
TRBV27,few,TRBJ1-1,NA,CASHVHGGLNTEAFF,TGTGCCAGCCATGTACACGGGGGGTTGAACACTGAAGCTTTCTTT
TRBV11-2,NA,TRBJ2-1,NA,CASSLYHERVSYNEQFF,TGTGCCAGCAGCTTATACCATGAGCGTGTGTCCTACAATGAGCAGTTCTTC